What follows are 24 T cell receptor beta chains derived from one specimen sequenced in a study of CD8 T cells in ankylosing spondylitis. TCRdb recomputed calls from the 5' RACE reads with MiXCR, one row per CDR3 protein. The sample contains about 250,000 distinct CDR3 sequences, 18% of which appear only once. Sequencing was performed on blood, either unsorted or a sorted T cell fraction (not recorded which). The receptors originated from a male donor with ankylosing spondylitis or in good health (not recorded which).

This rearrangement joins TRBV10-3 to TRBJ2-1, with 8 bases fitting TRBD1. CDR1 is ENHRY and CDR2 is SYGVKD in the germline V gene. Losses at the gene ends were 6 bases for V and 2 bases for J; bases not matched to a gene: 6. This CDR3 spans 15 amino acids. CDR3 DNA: TGTGCCATCAGCTTGACAGGGGCGCCCTACAATGAGCAGTTCTTC. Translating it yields CAISLTGAPYNEQFF.

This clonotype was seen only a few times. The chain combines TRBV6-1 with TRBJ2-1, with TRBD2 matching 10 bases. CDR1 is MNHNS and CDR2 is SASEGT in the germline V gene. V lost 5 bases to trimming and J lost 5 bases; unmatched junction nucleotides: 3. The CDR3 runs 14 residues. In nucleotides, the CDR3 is TGTGCCAGCAGTAGCGGGAGGGCAAACAATGAGCAGTTCTTC. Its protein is CASSSGRANNEQFF.

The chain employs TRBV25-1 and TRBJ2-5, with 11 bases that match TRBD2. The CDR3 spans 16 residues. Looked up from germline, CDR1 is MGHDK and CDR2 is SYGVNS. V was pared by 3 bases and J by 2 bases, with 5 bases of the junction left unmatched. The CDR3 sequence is CASSDQRTSGQETQYF. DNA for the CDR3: TGTGCCAGCAGTGACCAACGGACTAGCGGGCAAGAGACCCAGTACTTC. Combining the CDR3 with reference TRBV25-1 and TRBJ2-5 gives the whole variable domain EADIYQTPRYLVIGTGKKITLECSQTMGHDKMYWYQQDPGMELHLIHYSYGVNSTEKGDLSSESTVSRIRTEHFPLTLESARPSHTSQYLCASSDQRTSGQETQYFGPGTRLLVL.

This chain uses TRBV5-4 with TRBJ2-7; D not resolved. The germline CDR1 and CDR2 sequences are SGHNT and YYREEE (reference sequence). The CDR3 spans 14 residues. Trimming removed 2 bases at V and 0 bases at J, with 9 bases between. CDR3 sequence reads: CASSFVPSSYEQYF. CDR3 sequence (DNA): TGTGCCAGCAGCTTTGTTCCGAGCTCCTACGAGCAGTACTTC.

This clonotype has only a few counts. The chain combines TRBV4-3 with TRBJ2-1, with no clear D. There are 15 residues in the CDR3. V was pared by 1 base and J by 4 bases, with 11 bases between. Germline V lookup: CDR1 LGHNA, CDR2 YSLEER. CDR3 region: CASSQARSRYNEQFF. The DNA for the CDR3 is TGCGCCAGCAGCCAAGCGCGGTCGAGATACAATGAGCAGTTCTTC.

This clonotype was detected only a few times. The CDR3 spells CASSYLGQNVYEQYF. CDR3 DNA: TGTGCCAGCAGTTACTTAGGCCAGAATGTTTACGAGCAGTACTTC. V and J are TRBV6-5 and TRBJ2-7; D is ambiguous. The CDR3 sequence is 15 residues long. In germline, CDR1 is MNHEY, CDR2 SVGAGI. Trimming took off 1 base at V and 4 bases at J, with 14 bases between the two ends.

The CDR3 nucleotides are TGCAGCGTTGAAGTGTACGGGAATGAGCAGTTCTTC. Its translation: CSVEVYGNEQFF. The chain is built from TRBV29-1 and TRBJ2-1; D gene ambiguous. V lost 1 base to trimming and J lost 7 bases, with 8 bases between them. The CDR3 is 12 residues long. Germline V gene lookup returns CDR1 SQVTM and CDR2 ANQGSEA.

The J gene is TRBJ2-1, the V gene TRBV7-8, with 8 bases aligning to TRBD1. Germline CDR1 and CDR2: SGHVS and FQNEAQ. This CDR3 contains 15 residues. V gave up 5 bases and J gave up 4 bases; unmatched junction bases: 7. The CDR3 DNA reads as TGTGCCAGCAGCCCTCCGGGACAGGCTTACAATGAGCAGTTCTTC. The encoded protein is CASSPPGQAYNEQFF.

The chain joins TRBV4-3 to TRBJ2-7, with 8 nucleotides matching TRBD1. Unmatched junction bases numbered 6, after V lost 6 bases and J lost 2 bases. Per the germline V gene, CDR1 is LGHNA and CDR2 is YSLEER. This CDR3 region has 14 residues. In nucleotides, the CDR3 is TGCGCCAGCAGTCCGGGACAGGCAACCTACGAGCAGTACTTC. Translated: CASSPGQATYEQYF.

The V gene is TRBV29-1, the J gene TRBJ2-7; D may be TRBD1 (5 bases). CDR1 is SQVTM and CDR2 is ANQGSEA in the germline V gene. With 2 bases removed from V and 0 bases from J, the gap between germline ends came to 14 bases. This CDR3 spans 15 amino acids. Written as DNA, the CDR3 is TGCAGCGTTGAAATTGGCGACAGTGTCTCCTACGAGCAGTACTTC. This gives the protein CSVEIGDSVSYEQYF.

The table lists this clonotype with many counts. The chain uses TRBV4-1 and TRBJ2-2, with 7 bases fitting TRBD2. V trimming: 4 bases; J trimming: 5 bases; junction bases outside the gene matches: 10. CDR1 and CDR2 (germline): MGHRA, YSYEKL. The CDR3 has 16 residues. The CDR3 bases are TGCGCCAGCAGCCGAGACATGGGACTACTTACCGGGGAGCTGTTTTTT. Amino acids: CASSRDMGLLTGELFF.

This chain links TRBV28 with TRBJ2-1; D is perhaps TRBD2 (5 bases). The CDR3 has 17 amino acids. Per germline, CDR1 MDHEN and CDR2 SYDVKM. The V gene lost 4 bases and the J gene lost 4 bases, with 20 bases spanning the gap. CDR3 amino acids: CASSSTLLGTGYNEQFF. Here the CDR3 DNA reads TGTGCCAGCAGTTCTACATTACTAGGAACGGGATACAATGAGCAGTTCTTC.

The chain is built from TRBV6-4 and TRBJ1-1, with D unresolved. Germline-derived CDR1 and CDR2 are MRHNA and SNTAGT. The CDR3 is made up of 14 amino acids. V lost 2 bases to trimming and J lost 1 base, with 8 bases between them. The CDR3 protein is CASSDGGPNTEAFF. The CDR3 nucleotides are TGTGCCAGCAGTGACGGTGGTCCGAACACTGAAGCTTTCTTT.

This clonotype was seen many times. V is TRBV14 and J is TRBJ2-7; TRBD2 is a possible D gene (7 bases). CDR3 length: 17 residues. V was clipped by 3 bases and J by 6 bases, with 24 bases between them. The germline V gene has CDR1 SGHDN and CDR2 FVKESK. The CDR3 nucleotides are TGTGCCAGCAGCCACCCTGAGGGGGGGAGGGCCATTCCCGAGCAGTACTTC. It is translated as CASSHPEGGRAIPEQYF.

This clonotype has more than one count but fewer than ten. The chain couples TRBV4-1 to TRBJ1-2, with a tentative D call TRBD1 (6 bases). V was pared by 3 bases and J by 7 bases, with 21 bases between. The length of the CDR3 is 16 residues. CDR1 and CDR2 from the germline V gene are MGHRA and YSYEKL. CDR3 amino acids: CASSHSPRGDTLGYTF. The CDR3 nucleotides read TGCGCCAGCAGCCATTCCCCCAGGGGCGATACCCTTGGCTACACCTTC.

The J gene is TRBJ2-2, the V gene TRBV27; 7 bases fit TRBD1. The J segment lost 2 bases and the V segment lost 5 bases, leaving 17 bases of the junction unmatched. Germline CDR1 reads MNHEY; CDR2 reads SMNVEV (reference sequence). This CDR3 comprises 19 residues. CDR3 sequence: CASSPISDRTEANTGELFF. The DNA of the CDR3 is TGTGCCAGCAGTCCCATATCGGACAGGACCGAGGCTAACACCGGGGAGCTGTTTTTT.

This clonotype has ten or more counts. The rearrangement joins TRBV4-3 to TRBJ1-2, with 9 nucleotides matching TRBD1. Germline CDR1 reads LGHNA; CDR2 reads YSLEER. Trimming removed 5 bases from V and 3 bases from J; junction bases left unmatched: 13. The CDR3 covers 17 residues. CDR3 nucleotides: TGCGCCAGCAGCAACCTCGGGGAGACAGGGGGAGACTATGGCTACACCTTC. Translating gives CASSNLGETGGDYGYTF.

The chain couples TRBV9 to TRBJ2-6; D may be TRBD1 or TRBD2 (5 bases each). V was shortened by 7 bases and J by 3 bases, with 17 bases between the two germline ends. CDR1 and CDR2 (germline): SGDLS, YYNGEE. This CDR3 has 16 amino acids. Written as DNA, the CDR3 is TGTGCCAGCGGGGCCGCGGGTAAGAGTGGGGCCAACGTCCTGACTTTC. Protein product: CASGAAGKSGANVLTF.

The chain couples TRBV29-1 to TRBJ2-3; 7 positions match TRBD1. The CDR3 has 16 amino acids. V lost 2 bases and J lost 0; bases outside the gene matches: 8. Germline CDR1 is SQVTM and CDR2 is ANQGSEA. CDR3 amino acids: CSVEFDRDTSTDTQYF. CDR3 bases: TGCAGCGTTGAATTCGACAGGGACACTAGCACAGATACGCAGTATTTT.

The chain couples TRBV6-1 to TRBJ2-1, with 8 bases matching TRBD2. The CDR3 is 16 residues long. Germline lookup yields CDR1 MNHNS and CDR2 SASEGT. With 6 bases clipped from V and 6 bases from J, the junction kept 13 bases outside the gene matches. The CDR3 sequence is CASRAKAGVHLNEQFF. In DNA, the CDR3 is TGTGCCAGCAGAGCCAAAGCGGGAGTTCATCTCAATGAGCAGTTCTTC.

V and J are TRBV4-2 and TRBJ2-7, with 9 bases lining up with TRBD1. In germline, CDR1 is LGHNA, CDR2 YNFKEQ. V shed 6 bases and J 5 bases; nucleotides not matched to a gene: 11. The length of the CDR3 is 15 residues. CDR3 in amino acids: CASSFEQGARNEQYF. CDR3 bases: TGTGCCAGCAGTTTCGAACAGGGGGCGCGGAACGAGCAGTACTTC.

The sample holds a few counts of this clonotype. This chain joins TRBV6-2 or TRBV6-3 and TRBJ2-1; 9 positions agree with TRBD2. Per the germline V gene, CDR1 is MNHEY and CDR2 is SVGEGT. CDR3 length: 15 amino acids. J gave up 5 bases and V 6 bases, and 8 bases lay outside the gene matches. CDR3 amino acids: CASSDSGSGDNEQFF. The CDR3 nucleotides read TGTGCCAGCAGCGATAGCGGGAGTGGGGACAATGAGCAGTTCTTC.

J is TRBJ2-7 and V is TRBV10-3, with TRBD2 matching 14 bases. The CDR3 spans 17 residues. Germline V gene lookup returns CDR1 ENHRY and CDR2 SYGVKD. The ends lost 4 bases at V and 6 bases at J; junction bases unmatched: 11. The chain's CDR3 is CAISATSGRAGKVEQYF. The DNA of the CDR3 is TGTGCCATCAGTGCGACTAGCGGGAGGGCCGGGAAGGTCGAGCAGTACTTC.

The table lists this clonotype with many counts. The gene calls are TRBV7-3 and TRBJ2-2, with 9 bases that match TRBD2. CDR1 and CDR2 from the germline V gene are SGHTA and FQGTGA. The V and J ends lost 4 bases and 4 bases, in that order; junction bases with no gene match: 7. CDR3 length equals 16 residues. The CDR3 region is CASSSQAGGSTGELFF. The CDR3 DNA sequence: TGTGCCAGCAGCTCCCAGGCGGGAGGGAGCACCGGGGAGCTGTTTTTT.